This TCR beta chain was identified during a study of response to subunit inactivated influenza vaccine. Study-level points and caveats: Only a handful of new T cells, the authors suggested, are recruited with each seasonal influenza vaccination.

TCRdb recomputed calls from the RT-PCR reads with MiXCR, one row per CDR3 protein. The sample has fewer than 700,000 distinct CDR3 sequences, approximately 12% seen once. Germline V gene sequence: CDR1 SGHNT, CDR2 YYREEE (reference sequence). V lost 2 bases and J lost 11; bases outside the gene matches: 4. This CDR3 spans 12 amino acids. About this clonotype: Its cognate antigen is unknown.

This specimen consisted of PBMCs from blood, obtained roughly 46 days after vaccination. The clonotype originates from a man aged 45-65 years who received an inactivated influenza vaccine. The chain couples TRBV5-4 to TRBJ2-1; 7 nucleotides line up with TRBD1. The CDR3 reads CASSFDRVKQFF. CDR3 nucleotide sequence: TGTGCCAGCAGCTTCGACAGGGTAAAGCAGTTCTTC.